The rows below give T cell receptor beta chains drawn from one sample of a study of blood T cell repertoires in COVID-19. Data came from immunoSEQ multiplex PCR; TCRdb stores just in-frame clones and leaves some out. The table lists 40,000 to 50,000 clones, nearly 90% of them singletons, with 3.5% to 5.5% in the top ten. Sequenced: peripheral blood. Receptors were obtained from a man between 60 and 70 years old with acute or convalescent COVID-19. The CDR3 runs from the conserved cysteine through the conserved F or W. D genes are given only for firm matches. Only part of the rows carry a size: once, few, many, or a class if the clone is expanded.

D gene,V gene,clone size,J gene,CDR3 DNA,CDR3 protein
TRBD1,TRBV5-4,once,TRBJ1-6,TGTGCCAGCAGCGACTCGGGACAGGGGAGATTCTATAATTCACCCCTCCACTTT,CASSDSGQGRFYNSPLHF
.,TRBV4-3,.,TRBJ1-1,TGCGCCAGCAGCCAGGCTTCACAGAACCTAAACACTGAAGCTTTCTTT,CASSQASQNLNTEAFF
.,TRBV9,.,TRBJ1-1,TGTGCCAGCAGCGTAGCAGGGGTAGGCACTGAAGCTTTCTTT,CASSVAGVGTEAFF
TRBD1,TRBV24-1,.,TRBJ2-7,TGTGCCACCAGTGATGCCGGGACAGGGAACGAGCAGTACTTC,CATSDAGTGNEQYF
TRBD1,TRBV6-5,.,TRBJ1-4,TGTGCCAGCAGTTACGGGACAGGCGGTGAAAAACTGTTTTTT,CASSYGTGGEKLFF
TRBD2,TRBV6-5,.,TRBJ2-3,TGTGCCACCCAGGTGGCGGGGGGGCATTCAGATACGCAGTATTTT,CATQVAGGHSDTQYF
.,TRBV28,.,TRBJ2-7,TGTGCCAGCAGTGGAGGGACCACCTACGAGCAGTACTTC,CASSGGTTYEQYF
TRBD1,TRBV29-1,.,TRBJ2-2,TGCAGCGTGGACAGGGGTTTCAACACCGGGGAGCTGTTTTTT,CSVDRGFNTGELFF
.,TRBV18,.,TRBJ1-2,TGTGCCAGCTCACCACTCGGTTTAGGGGCGGCTAACTATGGCTACACCTTC,CASSPLGLGAANYGYTF
TRBD2,TRBV30,once,TRBJ2-5,TGTGCCTGGAACCCGGGGGGTCAAGAGACCCAGTACTTC,CAWNPGGQETQYF
.,TRBV14,.,TRBJ1-1,TGTGCCAGCAGCCAAGTGGGGGGAGTCATGAACACTGAAGCTTTCTTT,CASSQVGGVMNTEAFF
.,TRBV6-5,.,TRBJ1-2,TGTGCCAGCAGACCCACACTACAGGGATCTTATGGCTACACCTTC,CASRPTLQGSYGYTF
.,TRBV19,.,TRBJ1-5,TGTGCCAGCCTACCTGGGGTGGGGCCCAATCAGCCCCAGCATTTT,CASLPGVGPNQPQHF
.,TRBV19,.,TRBJ2-7,TGTGCCAGTAGGAATTACAGGGAAGTTTCGGGAGAGCAGTACTTC,CASRNYREVSGEQYF
.,TRBV25-1,.,TRBJ1-1,TGTGCCACCCATTGGGGGGAGGGGAACACTGAAGCTTTCTTT,CATHWGEGNTEAFF
TRBD1,TRBV19,.,TRBJ2-2,TGTGCCAGTACCGAAACAGGGGGCGCAGGCACCGGGGAGCTGTTTTTT,CASTETGGAGTGELFF
TRBD2,TRBV28,.,TRBJ2-7,TGTGCCAGCAGTTACTCACTAGCGGGGTCGCTAGGGCAGTACTTC,CASSYSLAGSLGQYF
.,TRBV11-2,.,TRBJ1-2,TGTGCCAGCAGCCCCTCGATAGCTAACTATGGCTACACCTTC,CASSPSIANYGYTF
TRBD1,TRBV4-1,once,TRBJ2-4,TGCGCCAGCAGCCAAGAGAGGGAAGGGGGCGCGACCAAAAACATTCAGTACTTC,CASSQEREGGATKNIQYF
TRBD1,TRBV3-1/TRBV3-2,.,TRBJ1-1,TGTGCCAGCAGCTGGGACAGTTCGAACACTGAAGCTTTCTTT,CASSWDSSNTEAFF
TRBD1,TRBV5-1,.,TRBJ2-7,TGCGCCAGCAGCTCAGGGACAGTCCAATCCTACGAGCAGTACTTC,CASSSGTVQSYEQYF
TRBD2,TRBV18,.,TRBJ2-2,TGTGCCAGCTCACCAGGACTAGCGGGGAACACCGGGGAGCTGTTTTTT,CASSPGLAGNTGELFF
TRBD2,TRBV6-1,once,TRBJ2-1,TGTGCCAGCAGTGATAGGGCGGGGGGGCCATTCAATGAGCAGTTCTTC,CASSDRAGGPFNEQFF
TRBD2,TRBV7-2,.,TRBJ2-3,TGTGCCAGCAGCTTAGGACTAGCAACAGATACGCAGTATTTT,CASSLGLATDTQYF
.,TRBV9,.,TRBJ1-6,TGTGCCAGCAGTCCGTACCAGGGAAATAATTCACCCCTCCACTTT,CASSPYQGNNSPLHF
.,TRBV19,.,TRBJ2-7,TGTGCCAGTAGTATAGATCACGTGACACGCTCCTACGAGCAGTACTTC,CASSIDHVTRSYEQYF
.,TRBV30,.,TRBJ2-5,TGTGCCTGGAGAGGGACTCGACAAGAGACCCAGTACTTC,CAWRGTRQETQYF
.,TRBV6-2/TRBV6-3,.,TRBJ1-1,TGTGCCAGCAGTTACCCACTCGGGACATTCACGGACCCTGAAGCTTTCTTT,CASSYPLGTFTDPEAFF
TRBD1,TRBV2,.,TRBJ1-4,TGTGCCAGCAGTGAAGCCGGACAGGTGGCTCGACATTTT,CASSEAGQVARHF
TRBD2,TRBV29-1,.,TRBJ2-7,TGCAGCGTTGCCCTGGGGGGGAGCCGCCTCGAGCAGTACTTC,CSVALGGSRLEQYF
.,TRBV18,.,TRBJ1-1,TGTGCCAGCTCAGGACAGACACTCGGGAACACTGAAGCTTTCTTT,CASSGQTLGNTEAFF
TRBD2,TRBV19,.,TRBJ2-2,TGTGCCAGTAGTATCGGGGTAGCGGGGTCAACCGGGGAGCTGTTTTTT,CASSIGVAGSTGELFF
.,TRBV11-2,.,TRBJ1-2,TGTGCCAGCAGCTTAGTACAGGCGGACGGCTACACCTTC,CASSLVQADGYTF
TRBD2,TRBV23-1,.,TRBJ2-7,TGCGCCAGCAGTCGGGACGAGGGCGGGGGATCCTCCTACGAGCAGTACTTC,CASSRDEGGGSSYEQYF
TRBD2,TRBV11-2,.,TRBJ2-2,TGTGCCAGCAGCCCGGGACTAGCGGGAATCACCGGGGAGCTGTTTTTT,CASSPGLAGITGELFF
TRBD1,TRBV7-2,.,TRBJ2-2,TGTGCCAGCAGCTTCCCTACGACAGGGACGAACACCGGGGAGCTGTTTTTT,CASSFPTTGTNTGELFF
TRBD1,TRBV19,.,TRBJ2-5,TGTGCCACCCAGGGGACAGGGAGAACCCAGTACTTC,CATQGTGRTQYF
.,TRBV19,.,TRBJ1-2,TGTGCCAGTAGTATCCATTCCGGGACACTTACTAACTATGGCTACACCTTC,CASSIHSGTLTNYGYTF
TRBD1,TRBV5-4,.,TRBJ2-1,TGTGCCAGCAGCTTGGGACAGGGGGCCTACAATGAGCAGTTCTTC,CASSLGQGAYNEQFF
.,TRBV7-6,.,TRBJ1-3,TGTGCCAGCACCCCGAGTAGTTCTGGAAACACCATATATTTT,CASTPSSSGNTIYF
.,TRBV2,.,TRBJ2-7,TGTGCCAGCAAACTATCCTACGAGCAGTACTTC,CASKLSYEQYF
TRBD1,TRBV30,.,TRBJ2-1,TGTGCCTTCGGGACAGGTCTGGGAGGGCAGTTCTTC,CAFGTGLGGQFF
TRBD1,TRBV30,.,TRBJ1-5,TGTCCCCGACAGGGCGCGATCAATCAGCCCCAGCATTTT,CPRQGAINQPQHF
TRBD1,TRBV5-1,.,TRBJ2-7,TGCGCCAGCAGACCGACCGGGACAGGGGGCCTCGAGCAGTACTTC,CASRPTGTGGLEQYF
.,TRBV11-2,.,TRBJ2-3,TGTGCCAGCAGCTTATTGGGTAGCGGAGGAGATACGCAGTATTTT,CASSLLGSGGDTQYF
TRBD1,TRBV10-2,.,TRBJ1-5,TGCGCCAGCAGCCAACAGGGGAATAGCAATCAGCCCCAGCATTTT,CASSQQGNSNQPQHF
.,TRBV15,.,TRBJ2-6,TGTGCCACCAGCAGAGATCGGGGGTTTTCTGGGGCCAACGTCCTGACTTTC,CATSRDRGFSGANVLTF
TRBD1,TRBV4-3,.,TRBJ1-4,TGCGCCAGCAGCCGACAGGGTTCGAATGAAAAACTGTTTTTT,CASSRQGSNEKLFF
TRBD1,TRBV7-9,.,TRBJ2-7,TGTGCCAGCAGAGCCCAAGGACAGGGGAAGGCCTACGAGCAGTACTTC,CASRAQGQGKAYEQYF
.,TRBV6-5,.,TRBJ1-6,TGTGCCAGCAGTTACCAAGGGCGGGGTAGTAATTCACCCCTCCACTTT,CASSYQGRGSNSPLHF
TRBD1,TRBV4-1,.,TRBJ2-2,TGCGCCAGCAGCCGCCAGGACAGGTCCGGGGAGCTGTTTTTT,CASSRQDRSGELFF
.,TRBV7-2,few,TRBJ2-5,TGTGCCAGCAGCTTAGACCTAATCCAAGAGACCCAGTACTTC,CASSLDLIQETQYF
.,TRBV18,.,TRBJ1-2,TGTGCCAGCTCATCACAACTAACAGGGCTGGTACACGACAATGGCTACACCTTC,CASSSQLTGLVHDNGYTF
.,TRBV20-1,.,TRBJ2-1,TGCAGTGCTAGTACAGGGTCAACCTACAATGAGCAGTTCTTC,CSASTGSTYNEQFF
TRBD1,TRBV2,.,TRBJ1-4,TGTGCCAGCAGGGCCCAACGGACAGGGCGCGAAAAACTGTTTTTT,CASRAQRTGREKLFF
.,TRBV12-2,.,TRBJ1-1,TGTGCAAGTCGTTACCGGGACAGGGTACTCCAACCGACGGCGAACACTGAAGCTTTCTTT,CASRYRDRVLQPTANTEAFF
.,TRBV19,.,TRBJ1-2,TGTGCCAGTAGTATAAGAGGGAACTATGGCTACACCTTC,CASSIRGNYGYTF